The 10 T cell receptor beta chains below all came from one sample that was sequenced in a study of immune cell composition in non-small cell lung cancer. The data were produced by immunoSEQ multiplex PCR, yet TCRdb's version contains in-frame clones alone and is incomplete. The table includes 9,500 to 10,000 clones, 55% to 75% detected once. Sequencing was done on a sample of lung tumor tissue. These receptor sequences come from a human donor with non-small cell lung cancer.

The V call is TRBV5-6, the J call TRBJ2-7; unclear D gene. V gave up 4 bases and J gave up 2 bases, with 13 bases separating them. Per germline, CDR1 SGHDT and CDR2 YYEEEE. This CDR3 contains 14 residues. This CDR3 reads CASSGSYVTYEQYF. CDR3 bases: TGTGCCAGCAGCGGAAGTTATGTTACCTACGAGCAGTACTTC.

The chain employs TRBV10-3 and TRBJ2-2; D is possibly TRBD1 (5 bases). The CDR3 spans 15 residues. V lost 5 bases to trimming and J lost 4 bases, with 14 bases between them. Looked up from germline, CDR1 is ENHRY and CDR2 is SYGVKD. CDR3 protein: CAISFWGQGTGELFF. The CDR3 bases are TGTGCCATCAGTTTTTGGGGTCAGGGCACCGGGGAGCTGTTTTTT.

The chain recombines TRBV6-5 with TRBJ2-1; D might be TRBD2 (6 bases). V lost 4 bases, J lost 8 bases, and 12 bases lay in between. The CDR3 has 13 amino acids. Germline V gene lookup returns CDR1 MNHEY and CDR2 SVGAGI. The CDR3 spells CASSSRGGDEQFF. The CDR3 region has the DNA TGTGCCAGCAGTTCTAGGGGAGGCGATGAGCAGTTCTTC.

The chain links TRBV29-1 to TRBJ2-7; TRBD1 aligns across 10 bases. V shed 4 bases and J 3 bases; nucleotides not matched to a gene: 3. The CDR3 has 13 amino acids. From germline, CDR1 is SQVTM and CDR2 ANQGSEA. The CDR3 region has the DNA TGCAGCGTTGGGGGACAGGGGATCTACGAGCAGTACTTC. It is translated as CSVGGQGIYEQYF.

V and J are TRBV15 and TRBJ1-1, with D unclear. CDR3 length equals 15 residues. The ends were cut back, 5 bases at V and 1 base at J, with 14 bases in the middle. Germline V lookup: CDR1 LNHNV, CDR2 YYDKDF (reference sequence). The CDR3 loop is CATSPSARKNTEAFF. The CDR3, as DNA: TGTGCCACCAGCCCTTCGGCGCGGAAGAACACTGAAGCTTTCTTT.

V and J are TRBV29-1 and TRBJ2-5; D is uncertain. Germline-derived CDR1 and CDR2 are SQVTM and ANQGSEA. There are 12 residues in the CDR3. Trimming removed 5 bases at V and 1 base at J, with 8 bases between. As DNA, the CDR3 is TGCAGCGTTTCGGTCTCCCAAGAGACCCAGTACTTC. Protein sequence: CSVSVSQETQYF.

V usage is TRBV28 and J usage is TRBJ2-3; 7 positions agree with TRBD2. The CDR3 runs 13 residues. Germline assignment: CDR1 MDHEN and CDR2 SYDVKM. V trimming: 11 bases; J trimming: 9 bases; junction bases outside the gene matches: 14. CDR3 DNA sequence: TGTGCCTCAACCTCGGGGGGTTACTGGACGCAGTATTTT. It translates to CASTSGGYWTQYF.

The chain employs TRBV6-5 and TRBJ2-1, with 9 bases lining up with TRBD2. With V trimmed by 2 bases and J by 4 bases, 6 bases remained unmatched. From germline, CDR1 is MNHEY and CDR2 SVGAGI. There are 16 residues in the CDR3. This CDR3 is CASSYPRSGGYNEQFF. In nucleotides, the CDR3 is TGTGCCAGCAGTTACCCCCGGAGCGGGGGGTACAATGAGCAGTTCTTC.

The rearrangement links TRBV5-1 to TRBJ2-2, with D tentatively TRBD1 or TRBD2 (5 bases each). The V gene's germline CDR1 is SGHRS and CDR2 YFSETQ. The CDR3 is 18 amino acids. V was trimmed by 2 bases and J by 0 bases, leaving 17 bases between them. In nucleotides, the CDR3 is TGCGCCAGCAGCTTTGGGGGTGTCGGCAGAACGAACACCGGGGAGCTGTTTTTT. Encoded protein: CASSFGGVGRTNTGELFF. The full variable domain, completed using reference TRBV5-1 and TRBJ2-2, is KAGVTQTPRYLIKTRGQQVTLSCSPISGHRSVSWYQQTPGQGLQFLFEYFSETQRNKGNFPGRFSGRQFSNSRSEMNVSTLELGDSALYLCASSFGGVGRTNTGELFFGEGSRLTVL.

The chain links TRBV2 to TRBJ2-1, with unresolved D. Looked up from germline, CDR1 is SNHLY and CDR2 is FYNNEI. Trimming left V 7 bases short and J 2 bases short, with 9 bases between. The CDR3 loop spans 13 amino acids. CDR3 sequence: CASTSDTYNEQFF. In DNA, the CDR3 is TGTGCCAGCACCTCAGACACCTACAATGAGCAGTTCTTC.